The 14 T cell receptor beta chains in this list originate from one sample, sequenced in a study of technical replicates of blood from several donors. Sequencing was performed with immunoSEQ multiplex PCR; in TCRdb, only in-frame clones are kept and a portion is missing. The table records more than 75,000 clones, almost 97% of them present only once. Sequences were obtained from T cells isolated from PBMCs. These receptors all come from a human donor in good health.

The gene calls are TRBV7-2 and TRBJ2-7; possibly TRBD1 for D (5 bases). This CDR3 region has 15 residues. The V gene lost 6 bases and the J gene lost 4 bases, with 19 bases spanning the gap. The germline V gene encodes CDR1 SGHTA and CDR2 FQGNSA. Here the CDR3 reads CASRTKGLQVYEQYF. In nucleotides, the CDR3 is TGTGCCAGCAGAACAAAGGGGTTGCAGGTGTACGAGCAGTACTTC. Full variable domain (outside the CDR3, taken from reference TRBV7-2 and TRBJ2-7): GAGVSQSPSNKVTEKGKDVELRCDPISGHTALYWYRQSLGQGLEFLIYFQGNSAPDKSGLPSDRFSAERTGGSVSTLTIQRTQQEDSAVYLCASRTKGLQVYEQYFGPGTRLTVT.

This clone was seen once. V usage is TRBV14 and J usage is TRBJ1-1; D call uncertain. This CDR3 contains 14 residues. V dropped 1 base and J dropped 4 bases, with 10 bases sitting between them. CDR1 is SGHDN, CDR2 FVKESK, per germline. In nucleotides, the CDR3 is TGTGCCAGCAGCCAAGCAGTGGAGATCACTGAAGCTTTCTTT. Encoded protein: CASSQAVEITEAFF.

This sequence joins TRBV11-2 and TRBJ2-7; TRBD1 matches 7 bases. The ends lost 3 bases at V and 5 bases at J; junction bases unmatched: 13. Looked up from germline, CDR1 is SGHAT and CDR2 is FQNNGV. The CDR3 contains 16 residues. The DNA for the CDR3 is TGTGCCAGCAGCTTCGGATCAGGGGACAGTGTCCACGAGCAGTACTTC. Translated: CASSFGSGDSVHEQYF.

J is TRBJ2-3 and V is TRBV18; perhaps TRBD1 as D (6 bases). The CDR3 covers 15 residues. Germline values: CDR1 KGHSH, CDR2 LQKENI. V dropped 2 bases and J dropped 0 bases, with 9 bases sitting between them. In DNA, the CDR3 is TGTGCCAGCTCACCAAACGGACAGAGCACAGATACGCAGTATTTT. This translates into CASSPNGQSTDTQYF.

This chain joins TRBV5-1 and TRBJ2-1; 11 nucleotides line up with TRBD2. There are 17 residues in the CDR3. Germline loops: CDR1 SGHRS, CDR2 YFSETQ. Germline trimming cut 0 bases from V and 7 bases from J; bases unmatched to any gene: 9. The CDR3 sequence is CASSLGAEGLAVNEQFF. CDR3 nucleotides: TGCGCCAGCAGCTTGGGGGCCGAGGGACTAGCGGTTAATGAGCAGTTCTTC.

This chain joins TRBV19 and TRBJ1-5; 8 positions agree with TRBD1. The ends lost 3 bases at V and 4 bases at J; junction bases unmatched: 8. The V gene's germline CDR1 is LNHDA and CDR2 SQIVND (reference sequence). The CDR3 is made up of 16 amino acids. CDR3 sequence reads: CASSIWGQEKNQPQHF. The CDR3 DNA sequence: TGTGCCAGTAGTATTTGGGGACAGGAGAAAAATCAGCCCCAGCATTTT.

The genes are TRBV25-1 and TRBJ1-5, with D possibly matching TRBD1 (5 bases). Per the germline V gene, CDR1 is MGHDK and CDR2 is SYGVNS. V was clipped by 3 bases and J by 2 bases, with 11 bases between them. The CDR3 has 15 residues. CDR3 sequence reads: CASSDQGGGNQPQHF. The CDR3 DNA follows: TGTGCCAGCAGTGATCAGGGTGGCGGCAATCAGCCCCAGCATTTT.

V usage is TRBV10-1 and J usage is TRBJ2-7; TRBD2 might be the D (7 bases). The ends were cut back, 11 bases at V and 3 bases at J, with 17 bases in the middle. The CDR3 is made up of 13 amino acids. Germline V lookup: CDR1 WNHNN, CDR2 SYGVQD (reference sequence). The CDR3: CALHRRGGYEQYF. As DNA, the CDR3 is TGCGCCTTGCACCGGAGGGGGGGCTACGAGCAGTACTTC.

CDR3 sequence reads: CASSPGRGSYNEQFF. The CDR3 DNA reads TGTGCCAGCTCCCCGGGGAGGGGTTCCTACAATGAGCAGTTCTTC. The chain uses TRBV18 and TRBJ2-1, with 7 bases that match TRBD2. The germline CDR1 and CDR2 sequences are KGHSH and LQKENI. The CDR3 has 15 residues. The junction had 6 bases not matched to a gene; V was cut back by 6 bases and J by 1 base.

The chain combines TRBV2 with TRBJ2-3; no firm D call. Germline V gene data show CDR1 as SNHLY and CDR2 as FYNNEI. The V end was cut by 8 bases, the J end by 4 bases, with 10 bases between. This CDR3 has 12 residues. The DNA for the CDR3 is TGTGCCAGCGGGCAAATCCCAGATACGCAGTATTTT. Translating gives CASGQIPDTQYF.

The CDR3 DNA reads TGTGCCAGCATAGGTGACAGGAACTATGGCTACACCTTC. It translates to CASIGDRNYGYTF. This chain joins TRBV2 and TRBJ1-2; tentative D call: TRBD1 (6 bases). The CDR3 runs to 13 residues. V was pared by 7 bases and J by 2 bases, with 11 bases between. Germline lookup yields CDR1 SNHLY and CDR2 FYNNEI.

V and J are TRBV28 and TRBJ2-1, with D hard to call. The CDR3 consists of 16 residues. V dropped 6 bases and J dropped 6 bases, with 21 bases sitting between them. CDR1 is MDHEN and CDR2 is SYDVKM in the germline V gene. The CDR3: CASRTPSAETTNEQFF. The CDR3 nucleotides read TGTGCCAGCAGAACCCCATCCGCGGAAACTACCAATGAGCAGTTCTTC.

The chain carries TRBV19 and TRBJ2-2; D unresolved. Trimming shortened V by 8 bases and J by 5 bases, and 15 bases separated the two germline ends. Germline V gene data show CDR1 as LNHDA and CDR2 as SQIVND (reference sequence). This CDR3 comprises 14 residues. The CDR3 DNA reads TGTGCCAGTGAACGAGCTAGTATAACCGGGGAGCTGTTTTTT. This translates into CASERASITGELFF.

The J gene is TRBJ2-3, the V gene TRBV2, with 9 positions matching TRBD2. V shed 0 bases and J 6 bases; nucleotides not matched to a gene: 7. The CDR3 runs to 16 residues. Germline values: CDR1 SNHLY, CDR2 FYNNEI. The CDR3 coding sequence is TGTGCCAGCAGTGAAGCGTCTAGCGGGAATTGGGATACGCAGTATTTT. This codes for CASSEASSGNWDTQYF.